Following are 13 T cell receptor beta chains from one sample sequenced in a study of response to subunit inactivated influenza vaccine. One entry per CDR3 protein results from TCRdb running MiXCR on the RT-PCR reads. The repertoire holds about 540,000 distinct CDR3 sequences, with about 15% as singletons. Sample: PBMCs from blood, taken 11 to 12 days after vaccination. These TCRs come from a man in his fifties who received an inactivated influenza vaccine.

This chain links TRBV11-2 with TRBJ2-1; the match to TRBD2 covers 14 bases. Trimming removed 4 bases from V and 8 bases from J; junction bases left unmatched: 4. CDR1 is SGHAT, CDR2 FQNNGV, per germline. The CDR3 is made up of 15 amino acids. The CDR3 DNA reads as TGTGCCAGCAGCTGGCGACTAGCGGGGGGGGATGAGCAGTTCTTC. It translates to CASSWRLAGGDEQFF.

The sample holds many counts of this clonotype. The chain employs TRBV5-1 and TRBJ2-2, with 9 nucleotides matching TRBD2. This CDR3 has 16 residues. The V gene end was trimmed by 3 bases and the J gene end by 4 bases; junction bases not matched to a gene: 7. CDR1 and CDR2 from the germline V gene are SGHRS and YFSETQ. The DNA for the CDR3 is TGCGCCAGCAGCTCCGGGACTAGCACGTCCACCGGGGAGCTGTTTTTT. Protein product: CASSSGTSTSTGELFF.

The V and J genes are TRBV6-1 and TRBJ2-7; 7 positions agree with TRBD1. The ends lost 2 bases at V and 2 bases at J; junction bases unmatched: 3. CDR1 and CDR2 (germline): MNHNS, SASEGT. The length of the CDR3 is 14 residues. CDR3 nucleotides: TGTGCCAGCAGTGAAACGACAGGGACCTACGAGCAGTACTTC. Residues: CASSETTGTYEQYF.

This clonotype came up a few times. The chain couples TRBV29-1 to TRBJ1-5; D gene unclear. Trimming left V 4 bases short and J 0 bases short, with 7 bases between. This CDR3 comprises 13 residues. CDR1 and CDR2 from the germline V gene are SQVTM and ANQGSEA. CDR3 bases: TGCAGCGTTGGGTTTAATAGCAATCAGCCCCAGCATTTT. Translating it yields CSVGFNSNQPQHF.

This clonotype came up many times. CDR3 protein: CASSWGDTQYF. CDR3 sequence (DNA): TGTGCCAGCAGCTGGGGAGATACGCAGTATTTT. The chain recombines TRBV11-2 with TRBJ2-3; no definite D call. CDR3 size: 11 residues. Per the germline V gene, CDR1 is SGHAT and CDR2 is FQNNGV. Trimming took 4 bases from V and 5 from J, leaving 4 bases between them. Variable domain in full (rest from reference TRBV11-2 and TRBJ2-3): EAGVAQSPRYKIIEKRQSVAFWCNPISGHATLYWYQQILGQGPKLLIQFQNNGVVDDSQLPKDRFSAERLKGVDSTLKIQPAKLEDSAVYLCASSWGDTQYFGPGTRLTVL.

The CDR3 reads CASSQEGRGRNNQPQHF. The CDR3, as DNA: TGCGCCAGCAGCCAAGAAGGAAGGGGCAGGAATAATCAGCCCCAGCATTTT. The chain links TRBV4-1 to TRBJ1-5; TRBD1 is a possible D gene (5 bases). In germline, CDR1 is MGHRA, CDR2 YSYEKL. The CDR3 contains 17 residues. Trimming took 0 bases from V and 4 from J, leaving 16 bases between them.

The rearrangement joins TRBV12-3 or TRBV12-4 to TRBJ2-7, with a tentative D call TRBD2 (6 bases). V lost 2 bases, J lost 3 bases, and 11 bases lay in between. The CDR3 extends over 14 amino acids. The CDR3 bases are TGTGCCAGCAGTTTAAGAGCGGGTCACTACGAGCAGTACTTC. This codes for CASSLRAGHYEQYF.

The chain couples TRBV6-2 or TRBV6-3 to TRBJ1-1; D might be TRBD1 (6 bases). The germline V and J ends were trimmed by 4 bases and 1 base, with 10 bases remaining between them. CDR1 and CDR2 from the germline V gene are MNHEY and SVGEGT. The CDR3 runs to 14 residues. CDR3 sequence: CASSSGHPNTEAFF. The DNA for the CDR3 is TGTGCCAGCAGTTCGGGACATCCGAACACTGAAGCTTTCTTT.

The chain uses TRBV5-1 and TRBJ1-1, with TRBD1 matching 9 bases. CDR1 and CDR2 (germline): SGHRS, YFSETQ. V was pared by 0 bases and J by 10 bases, with 7 bases of the junction left unmatched. This CDR3 spans 14 amino acids. The DNA for the CDR3 is TGCGCCAGCAGCTTGGAGGGGGACAGGGTAGGAGCTTTCTTT. This encodes CASSLEGDRVGAFF.

J is TRBJ2-1 and V is TRBV5-1; maybe TRBD1 (5 bases). The V end was cut by 5 bases, the J end by 2 bases, with 17 bases between. There are 16 residues in the CDR3. Germline assignment: CDR1 SGHRS and CDR2 YFSETQ. DNA for the CDR3: TGCGCCAGCAGAGGAGCCGGGCAGGGAACCTACAATGAGCAGTTCTTC. Its protein is CASRGAGQGTYNEQFF.

The V call is TRBV12-3 or TRBV12-4, the J call TRBJ2-7; 8 bases agree with TRBD1. The CDR3 contains 14 residues. The junction had 7 bases not matched to a gene; V was cut back by 6 bases and J by 3 bases. DNA for the CDR3: TGTGCCAGCAGACAAACCGGGACAGGCTACGAGCAGTACTTC. Amino acid sequence: CASRQTGTGYEQYF.

Only a few counts were recorded for this clonotype. The V call is TRBV6-5, the J call TRBJ2-3; D may be TRBD1 (6 bases). Germline assignment: CDR1 MNHEY and CDR2 SVGAGI. Deletions cut 6 bases from V and 0 bases from J, with 10 bases between. This CDR3 has 14 amino acids. The CDR3 loop is CASSLQGSTDTQYF. The CDR3 DNA sequence: TGTGCCAGCAGCTTACAGGGAAGCACAGATACGCAGTATTTT.

J is TRBJ1-2 and V is TRBV7-9; 9 nucleotides line up with TRBD1. The trim removed 2 bases at V and 7 bases at J, leaving 8 bases unmatched. Germline V gene lookup returns CDR1 SEHNR and CDR2 FQNEAQ (reference sequence). There are 15 residues in the CDR3. In nucleotides, the CDR3 is TGTGCCAGCAGCTTAATTTTACAGGGGGCAAGTGGCTACACCTTC. Encoded protein: CASSLILQGASGYTF.